These T cell receptor beta chains were read from a single sample in a study of cytotoxic CD8 clonotypes in ibrutinib-treated CLL. The assay was immunoSEQ multiplex PCR, and TCRdb's table has in-frame clones only and misses some. The sample includes 26,000 or so clones, roughly 60% seen only once; the top ten take roughly 15%. The starting material was PBMCs, obtained before ibrutinib treatment. These receptors were obtained from a human donor with chronic lymphocytic leukemia. CDR3s include the opening cysteine and the closing phenylalanine or tryptophan. D genes are given only for firm matches. Only part of the rows carry a size: once, few, many, or a class if the clone is expanded.

clone_size: NA
cdr3_length: 14
j_call: TRBJ1-5
d_call: TRBD1
v_call: TRBV6-1
cdr3_aa: CASSNPQGVQPQHF
cdr3_nt: TGTGCCAGCAGTAATCCCCAGGGGGTCCAGCCCCAGCATTTT

clone_size: few
cdr3_length: 13
j_call: TRBJ2-7
d_call: TRBD1
v_call: TRBV7-9
cdr3_aa: CASGPTGYYEQYF
cdr3_nt: TGTGCCAGCGGCCCGACAGGGTACTACGAGCAGTACTTC

clone_size: once
cdr3_length: 13
j_call: TRBJ1-2
d_call: NA
v_call: TRBV27
cdr3_aa: CASSLGGGYGYTF
cdr3_nt: TGTGCCAGCAGTCTCGGGGGGGGCTATGGCTACACCTTC

clone_size: NA
cdr3_length: 13
j_call: TRBJ1-1
d_call: TRBD1
v_call: TRBV19
cdr3_aa: CASSIAPGGAAFF
cdr3_nt: TGTGCCAGTAGTATAGCCCCAGGGGGCGCGGCTTTCTTT

clone_size: NA
cdr3_length: 14
j_call: TRBJ2-7
d_call: TRBD1
v_call: TRBV28
cdr3_aa: CASSLDRGYYEQYF
cdr3_nt: TGTGCCAGCAGTTTAGACAGGGGTTACTACGAGCAGTACTTC

clone_size: NA
cdr3_length: 17
j_call: TRBJ1-3
d_call: NA
v_call: TRBV5-6
cdr3_aa: CASSLVGRRSSGNTIYF
cdr3_nt: TGTGCCAGCAGCTTGGTGGGCCGGCGAAGCTCTGGAAACACCATATATTTT

clone_size: NA
cdr3_length: 14
j_call: TRBJ2-7
d_call: NA
v_call: TRBV28
cdr3_aa: CASSLLQGLYEQYF
cdr3_nt: TGTGCCAGCAGTTTATTACAGGGCCTCTACGAGCAGTACTTC

clone_size: NA
cdr3_length: 13
j_call: TRBJ1-1
d_call: NA
v_call: TRBV10-3
cdr3_aa: CAIRSDRNTEAFF
cdr3_nt: TGTGCCATCAGGTCGGACAGGAACACTGAAGCTTTCTTT

clone_size: NA
cdr3_length: 13
j_call: TRBJ2-3
d_call: NA
v_call: TRBV11-2
cdr3_aa: CASSLEYRNTQYF
cdr3_nt: TGTGCCAGCAGCTTAGAATACAGGAATACGCAGTATTTT

clone_size: NA
cdr3_length: 15
j_call: TRBJ2-7
d_call: TRBD1
v_call: TRBV6-1
cdr3_aa: CASERKGQGSHEQYF
cdr3_nt: TGTGCCAGCGAGCGGAAGGGACAGGGTTCCCACGAGCAGTACTTC

clone_size: NA
cdr3_length: 13
j_call: TRBJ2-2
d_call: NA
v_call: TRBV7-9
cdr3_aa: CASSSPEGGELFF
cdr3_nt: TGTGCCAGCAGCTCCCCCGAAGGCGGGGAGCTGTTTTTT

clone_size: NA
cdr3_length: 10
j_call: TRBJ1-2
d_call: NA
v_call: TRBV28
cdr3_aa: CASSGWGYTF
cdr3_nt: TGTGCCAGCAGTGGATGGGGCTACACCTTC

clone_size: NA
cdr3_length: 16
j_call: TRBJ1-5
d_call: NA
v_call: TRBV6-5
cdr3_aa: CASSSPGGYSNQPQHF
cdr3_nt: TGTGCCAGCAGTTCACCTGGGGGCTATAGCAATCAGCCCCAGCATTTT

clone_size: NA
cdr3_length: 17
j_call: TRBJ2-1
d_call: TRBD1
v_call: TRBV18
cdr3_aa: CASSPPLGDSSYNEQFF
cdr3_nt: TGTGCCAGCTCACCACCCTTGGGGGACAGCTCCTACAATGAGCAGTTCTTC

clone_size: NA
cdr3_length: 15
j_call: TRBJ2-5
d_call: NA
v_call: TRBV6-5
cdr3_aa: CASSYGVQGQETQYF
cdr3_nt: TGTGCCAGCAGTTACGGGGTCCAGGGTCAAGAGACCCAGTACTTC

clone_size: NA
cdr3_length: 13
j_call: TRBJ1-4
d_call: TRBD1
v_call: TRBV2
cdr3_aa: CAGHRGLVEKLFF
cdr3_nt: TGTGCCGGCCACAGGGGGCTGGTTGAAAAACTGTTTTTT

clone_size: NA
cdr3_length: 14
j_call: TRBJ1-3
d_call: NA
v_call: TRBV7-2
cdr3_aa: CASSLGSSGNTIYF
cdr3_nt: TGTGCCAGCAGCTTGGGTTCCTCTGGAAACACCATATATTTT

clone_size: few
cdr3_length: 14
j_call: TRBJ2-7
d_call: TRBD1
v_call: TRBV10-1
cdr3_aa: CASSETGQGYEQYF
cdr3_nt: TGCGCCAGCAGTGAGACTGGACAGGGGTACGAGCAGTACTTC

clone_size: NA
cdr3_length: 13
j_call: TRBJ1-2
d_call: NA
v_call: TRBV6-1
cdr3_aa: CASSEWRLYGYTF
cdr3_nt: TGTGCCAGCAGTGAATGGAGACTCTATGGCTACACCTTC

clone_size: NA
cdr3_length: 12
j_call: TRBJ2-7
d_call: NA
v_call: TRBV19
cdr3_aa: CASSASLGEQYF
cdr3_nt: TGTGCCAGTAGCGCCTCTCTGGGCGAGCAGTACTTC

clone_size: once
cdr3_length: 14
j_call: TRBJ1-2
d_call: TRBD1
v_call: TRBV5-6
cdr3_aa: CASSLGAGGSGYTF
cdr3_nt: TGTGCCAGCAGCTTGGGGGCAGGGGGAAGTGGCTACACCTTC

clone_size: NA
cdr3_length: 13
j_call: TRBJ1-1
d_call: NA
v_call: TRBV5-1
cdr3_aa: CASHSGFSTEAFF
cdr3_nt: TGCGCCAGCCACTCGGGTTTCAGCACTGAAGCTTTCTTT

clone_size: NA
cdr3_length: 15
j_call: TRBJ2-1
d_call: NA
v_call: TRBV6-1
cdr3_aa: CASSEGLGSYNEQFF
cdr3_nt: TGTGCCAGCAGTGAAGGGTTGGGCTCCTACAATGAGCAGTTCTTC

clone_size: NA
cdr3_length: 15
j_call: TRBJ2-5
d_call: TRBD1
v_call: TRBV2
cdr3_aa: CASSEAPQGKETQYF
cdr3_nt: TGTGCCAGCAGTGAAGCCCCACAGGGGAAAGAGACCCAGTACTTC

clone_size: few
cdr3_length: 15
j_call: TRBJ1-1
d_call: NA
v_call: TRBV14
cdr3_aa: CASSLINRLGTEAFF
cdr3_nt: TGTGCCAGCAGCCTGATTAACAGGCTCGGCACTGAAGCTTTCTTT

clone_size: NA
cdr3_length: 16
j_call: TRBJ2-3
d_call: NA
v_call: TRBV19
cdr3_aa: CASSIIIGRLTDTQYF
cdr3_nt: TGTGCCAGTAGTATAATTATTGGAAGACTCACAGATACGCAGTATTTT

clone_size: NA
cdr3_length: 11
j_call: TRBJ1-2
d_call: NA
v_call: TRBV20-1
cdr3_aa: CSAASGDGYTF
cdr3_nt: TGCAGTGCAGCGTCAGGAGACGGCTACACCTTC

clone_size: NA
cdr3_length: 15
j_call: TRBJ1-3
d_call: NA
v_call: TRBV5-6
cdr3_aa: CASSLGGSSGNTIYF
cdr3_nt: TGTGCCAGCAGCTTGGGGGGGAGCTCTGGAAACACCATATATTTT

clone_size: NA
cdr3_length: 13
j_call: TRBJ2-7
d_call: NA
v_call: TRBV25-1
cdr3_aa: CASGGGGFYEQYF
cdr3_nt: TGTGCCAGCGGGGGAGGAGGTTTTTACGAGCAGTACTTC

clone_size: NA
cdr3_length: 14
j_call: TRBJ2-1
d_call: TRBD1
v_call: TRBV2
cdr3_aa: CASSEGTGITEQFF
cdr3_nt: TGTGCCAGCAGTGAAGGGACAGGGATCACTGAGCAGTTCTTC

clone_size: NA
cdr3_length: 12
j_call: TRBJ2-3
d_call: TRBD2
v_call: TRBV19
cdr3_aa: CASSPGLVAQYF
cdr3_nt: TGTGCCAGTAGTCCTGGACTAGTCGCGCAGTATTTT

clone_size: NA
cdr3_length: 13
j_call: TRBJ1-5
d_call: TRBD1
v_call: TRBV7-2
cdr3_aa: CASAIRGQQPQHF
cdr3_nt: TGTGCCAGCGCAATCAGGGGGCAACAGCCCCAGCATTTT

clone_size: once
cdr3_length: 15
j_call: TRBJ2-3
d_call: NA
v_call: TRBV6-4
cdr3_aa: CASSEASGAADTQYF
cdr3_nt: TGTGCCAGCAGTGAAGCCTCAGGGGCCGCAGATACGCAGTATTTT

clone_size: NA
cdr3_length: 14
j_call: TRBJ1-1
d_call: TRBD1
v_call: TRBV9
cdr3_aa: CASSAGQQNTEAFF
cdr3_nt: TGTGCCAGCAGCGCGGGACAGCAGAACACTGAAGCTTTCTTT

clone_size: NA
cdr3_length: 14
j_call: TRBJ2-5
d_call: NA
v_call: TRBV7-3
cdr3_aa: CASSLAGTGETQYF
cdr3_nt: TGTGCCAGCAGCTTAGCGGGAACGGGGGAGACCCAGTACTTC

clone_size: few
cdr3_length: 13
j_call: TRBJ2-5
d_call: NA
v_call: TRBV11-2
cdr3_aa: CASSLPGPQTQYF
cdr3_nt: TGTGCCAGCAGCCTGCCGGGGCCACAGACCCAGTACTTC

clone_size: NA
cdr3_length: 13
j_call: TRBJ1-2
d_call: TRBD1
v_call: TRBV7-8
cdr3_aa: CASSLRGQGRYTF
cdr3_nt: TGTGCCAGCAGCTTACGGGGACAGGGGCGCTACACCTTC

clone_size: NA
cdr3_length: 13
j_call: TRBJ1-2
d_call: NA
v_call: TRBV7-9
cdr3_aa: CASSLEGQYGYTF
cdr3_nt: TGTGCCAGCAGCTTAGAAGGACAGTATGGCTACACCTTC

clone_size: NA
cdr3_length: 13
j_call: TRBJ1-1
d_call: NA
v_call: TRBV29-1
cdr3_aa: CSVAAFMNTEAFF
cdr3_nt: TGCAGCGTTGCAGCGTTCATGAACACTGAAGCTTTCTTT